Listed here are 15 T cell receptor beta chains from one sample, sequenced in a study of CD8 T cells in ankylosing spondylitis. TCRdb processed the 5' RACE reads anew with MiXCR; each CDR3 protein has one entry. The sample lists 200,000 or so distinct CDR3 sequences, roughly 18% seen once, with roughly 4% in the top ten. Sequencing was carried out using blood, either unsorted or a sorted T cell fraction (not recorded which). The receptor set was obtained from a male donor aged 5 to 30 with ankylosing spondylitis or in good health (not recorded which).

This clonotype occurred many times. The genes are TRBV20-1 and TRBJ2-3; no reliable D call. The CDR3 has 11 amino acids. Germline-derived CDR1 and CDR2 are DFQATT and SNEGSKA (reference sequence). With 7 bases removed from V and 4 bases from J, the gap between germline ends came to 9 bases. This CDR3 is CSGSWADTQYF. CDR3 in DNA: TGCAGTGGCTCTTGGGCAGATACGCAGTATTTT.

The V and J genes are TRBV7-9 and TRBJ2-3; D perhaps matches TRBD1 (6 bases). V was cut by 4 bases and J by 6 bases, with 23 bases left in between. Germline CDR1 and CDR2: SEHNR and FQNEAQ (reference sequence). CDR3 size: 17 residues. The chain's CDR3 is CASSSTLNRVGRDTQYF. CDR3 DNA sequence: TGTGCCAGCAGCTCAACCCTGAACAGGGTGGGTCGGGATACGCAGTATTTT.

The chain employs TRBV6-6 and TRBJ2-5; D possibly corresponds to TRBD1 (6 bases). Germline lookup yields CDR1 MNHNY and CDR2 SVGAGI (reference sequence). V dropped 1 base and J dropped 1 base, with 10 bases sitting between them. The CDR3 has 15 residues. CDR3 sequence (DNA): TGTGCCAGCAGTTACTACACAGGGATCCAAGAGACCCAGTACTTC. Translating it yields CASSYYTGIQETQYF.

The V gene is TRBV24-1, the J gene TRBJ2-3; D gene unclear. V was cut by 2 bases and J by 2 bases, with 19 bases left in between. The CDR3 has 18 residues. The germline V gene has CDR1 KGHDR and CDR2 SFDVKD. CDR3 region: CATSDSPIEQLNTDTQYF. CDR3 in DNA: TGTGCCACCAGTGATTCCCCCATCGAACAGCTAAACACAGATACGCAGTATTTT.

This clonotype was seen many times. The V gene is TRBV14, the J gene TRBJ1-6; D remains unclear. V lost 6 bases to trimming and J lost 11 bases, with 14 bases between them. The CDR3 covers 13 residues. Per germline, CDR1 SGHDN and CDR2 FVKESK. The CDR3 nucleotides are TGTGCCAGCAGTCTACAGATTATGACACCCCTCCACTTT. Amino acids: CASSLQIMTPLHF. The full variable domain, completed using reference TRBV14 and TRBJ1-6, is EAGVTQFPSHSVIEKGQTVTLRCDPISGHDNLYWYRRVMGKEIKFLLHFVKESKQDESGMPNNRFLAERTGGTYSTLKVQPAELEDSGVYFCASSLQIMTPLHFGNGTRLTVT.

Ten or more counts support this clonotype. The rearrangement links TRBV18 to TRBJ2-1; D ambiguous. The CDR3 covers 10 residues. The germline gives CDR1 KGHSH, CDR2 LQKENI. The germline V and J ends were trimmed by 6 bases and 7 bases, with 4 bases remaining between them. CDR3 nucleotide sequence: TGTGCCAGCTCGGGAAATGAGCAGTTCTTC. Amino acid sequence: CASSGNEQFF.

This clonotype appeared a few times. V usage is TRBV6-5 and J usage is TRBJ1-1; 8 bases align to TRBD1. Germline-derived CDR1 and CDR2 are MNHEY and SVGAGI. Germline trimming cut 6 bases from V and 1 base from J; bases unmatched to any gene: 4. The CDR3 spans 14 residues. The CDR3 nucleotides read TGTGCCAGCAGAAGCGGGACAGGGAACACTGAAGCTTTCTTT. Protein: CASRSGTGNTEAFF.

This clonotype was found many times. V usage is TRBV7-2 and J usage is TRBJ2-7; D is perhaps TRBD2 (5 bases). Trimming removed 5 bases from V and 4 bases from J, with 18 bases in between. Per the germline V gene, CDR1 is SGHTA and CDR2 is FQGNSA. This CDR3 is built from 15 residues. The CDR3 DNA follows: TGTGCCAGCAGCCGCGACTACCAAAGTGCGTACGAGCAGTACTTC. Translating gives CASSRDYQSAYEQYF. Supplemented by reference TRBV7-2 and TRBJ2-7, the full variable domain reads GAGVSQSPSNKVTEKGKDVELRCDPISGHTALYWYRQSLGQGLEFLIYFQGNSAPDKSGLPSDRFSAERTGGSVSTLTIQRTQQEDSAVYLCASSRDYQSAYEQYFGPGTRLTVT.

This clonotype was counted ten times or more. The chain has TRBV12-3 or TRBV12-4 and TRBJ2-7; D unclear. Trimming shortened V by 0 bases and J by 7 bases, and 13 bases separated the two germline ends. CDR3 length: 14 residues. The CDR3 spells CASSLATITIEQYF. The CDR3 DNA sequence: TGTGCCAGCAGTTTAGCCACCATCACTATAGAGCAGTACTTC.

The rearrangement links TRBV12-3 or TRBV12-4 to TRBJ2-1, with 9 bases fitting TRBD1. V shed 6 bases, J shed 8 bases, and the junction held 8 bases outside the gene matches. This CDR3 comprises 14 residues. CDR3 protein: CASRSDRGSDEQFF. The CDR3 DNA reads TGTGCCAGCAGGTCGGACAGGGGCTCGGATGAGCAGTTCTTC.

V usage is TRBV15 and J usage is TRBJ2-1, with D perhaps matching TRBD2 (6 bases). In germline, CDR1 is LNHNV, CDR2 YYDKDF (reference sequence). Trimming took 3 bases from V and 6 from J, leaving 15 bases between them. The CDR3 runs to 15 residues. The CDR3 loop reads CATSSGTAKRNEQFF. The CDR3 nucleotides read TGTGCCACCAGCAGCGGGACTGCCAAGCGCAATGAGCAGTTCTTC.

This clonotype was counted at least ten times. V is TRBV12-3 or TRBV12-4 and J is TRBJ2-5; D unresolved. The CDR3 length is 13 residues. Deletions cut 2 bases from V and 5 bases from J, with 9 bases between. CDR3 sequence: CASSLWGGETQYF. Here the CDR3 DNA reads TGTGCCAGCAGTTTATGGGGTGGGGAGACCCAGTACTTC.

At least ten counts were recorded for this clonotype. The chain employs TRBV7-2 and TRBJ2-7; tentatively, D is TRBD1 (6 bases). V dropped 1 base and J dropped 0 bases, with 22 bases sitting between them. The CDR3 loop spans 19 amino acids. Germline CDR1 SGHTA, CDR2 FQGNSA. This CDR3 reads CASSLVQSLFGDISYEQYF. DNA of the CDR3: TGTGCCAGCAGCTTAGTACAGAGCTTGTTTGGGGACATCTCCTACGAGCAGTACTTC.

V and J are TRBV5-6 and TRBJ2-3; D is ambiguous. Trimming left V 0 bases short and J 1 base short, with 9 bases between. CDR1 SGHDT and CDR2 YYEEEE come from the germline V gene. The CDR3 is 15 residues long. The CDR3 spells CASSLAAAGTDTQYF. The CDR3 nucleotides read TGTGCCAGCAGCTTGGCCGCCGCGGGCACAGATACGCAGTATTTT.

Ten or more counts support this clonotype. The rearrangement uses TRBV29-1 and TRBJ2-1; D uncertain. This CDR3 has 12 amino acids. CDR1 and CDR2 from the germline V gene are SQVTM and ANQGSEA. Trimming removed 6 bases from V and 4 bases from J, with 10 bases in between. The CDR3 reads CSVPDGYNEQFF. The CDR3 DNA reads TGCAGCGTGCCCGACGGGTACAATGAGCAGTTCTTC.